Shown below are 19 T cell receptor beta chains from a single sample sequenced in a study of identical twins. MiXCR, applied by TCRdb to the 5' RACE reads, yields one record per CDR3 protein. This sample has 250,000 or so distinct CDR3 sequences; roughly 8% occur once, and the top ten carry 2.5% to 3.5%. These data are also associated with another study on yellow fever vaccine responses in identical twins.

Material: CD8+ T cells sorted from blood. These receptors came from a young woman in good health.

On this clonotype: Sequence at one end of the junction differs from germline and may be a read error. The genes are TRBV11-3 and TRBJ2-3; possibly TRBD2 for D (7 bases). CDR1 SGHNT and CDR2 YENEEA come from the germline V gene. This CDR3 comprises 17 residues. CDR3 region: CASSPGPGGRFTDTHYF. DNA of the CDR3: TGTGCCAGCAGCCCCGGCCCGGGGGGCCGGTTCACAGATACGCACTATTTT.

This clonotype was observed many times. The V and J genes are TRBV24-1 and TRBJ2-2; D perhaps matches TRBD1 (6 bases). CDR1 and CDR2 (germline): KGHDR, SFDVKD. The CDR3 is made up of 13 amino acids. V shed 7 bases and J shed 2 bases, with 7 bases lying between them. The CDR3 reads CATRQGNTGELFF. The CDR3, as DNA: TGTGCCACCAGACAGGGTAACACCGGGGAGCTGTTTTTT.

This clonotype was counted between two and nine times. The genes are TRBV29-1 and TRBJ2-5, with a weak D call TRBD1 (6 bases). Per the germline V gene, CDR1 is SQVTM and CDR2 is ANQGSEA. The germline V and J ends were trimmed by 3 bases and 5 bases, with 13 bases remaining between them. The CDR3 loop spans 13 amino acids. The CDR3 loop reads CSVDGRGYETQYF. CDR3 nucleotides: TGCAGCGTTGATGGCAGGGGATACGAGACCCAGTACTTC.

This chain uses TRBV6-2 or TRBV6-3 with TRBJ2-1; 12 bases fit TRBD2. Germline V gives CDR1 MNHEY, CDR2 SVGEGT. V shed 2 bases, J shed 5 bases, and the junction held 4 bases outside the gene matches. The CDR3 totals 16 residues. In nucleotides, the CDR3 is TGTGCCAGCAGTTACGGGAGACTAGCGGGGGACAATGAGCAGTTCTTC. This encodes CASSYGRLAGDNEQFF.

The chain employs TRBV20-1 and TRBJ2-3, with 9 bases identical to TRBD2. The junction had 3 bases not matched to a gene; V was cut back by 2 bases and J by 0 bases. Germline-derived CDR1 and CDR2 are DFQATT and SNEGSKA (reference sequence). The CDR3 loop spans 15 amino acids. CDR3 sequence: CSARNGLASTDTQYF. The CDR3 DNA follows: TGCAGTGCTAGAAATGGACTAGCGAGCACAGATACGCAGTATTTT.

In its sample, this clonotype was seen many times. The genes are TRBV29-1 and TRBJ2-3; unclear D gene. Trimming took 6 bases from V and 4 from J, leaving 8 bases between them. This CDR3 region has 11 residues. The germline gives CDR1 SQVTM, CDR2 ANQGSEA. As DNA, the CDR3 is TGCAGCGTCCTTCTAGCAGATACGCAGTATTTT. Its translation is CSVLLADTQYF.

In this sample, this clonotype turned up a few times. The chain links TRBV6-1 to TRBJ2-2, with 9 positions matching TRBD1. Germline V CDR1 and CDR2: MNHNS, SASEGT. The CDR3 sequence is 15 residues long. V lost 5 bases to trimming and J lost 4 bases; unmatched junction nucleotides: 5. For the CDR3, the DNA is TGTGCCAGCAGTCCGGGACAGGGTTTCACCGGGGAGCTGTTTTTT. Translation gives CASSPGQGFTGELFF.

At least ten counts were recorded for this clonotype. The rearrangement joins TRBV3-1 to TRBJ1-5; D is undetermined. Between the trimmed V and J ends, which lost 4 bases and 4 bases, there was a span of 11 bases. The CDR3 length is 14 residues. CDR1 is LGHDT, CDR2 YNNKEL, per germline (reference sequence). The CDR3 bases are TGTGCCAGCAGCCCATTGGACGTGAATCAGCCCCAGCATTTT. The encoded protein is CASSPLDVNQPQHF.

This clonotype showed up many times. The genes are TRBV5-1 and TRBJ2-1, with D tentatively TRBD2 (6 bases). The CDR3 runs to 15 residues. The ends were cut back, 0 bases at V and 4 bases at J, with 11 bases in the middle. Germline V CDR1 and CDR2: SGHRS, YFSETQ. The CDR3: CASSLADYPYNEQFF. CDR3 DNA sequence: TGCGCCAGCAGCTTGGCGGACTACCCGTACAATGAGCAGTTCTTC.

This clonotype was counted ten times or more. The chain combines TRBV3-1 with TRBJ2-7, with 7 nucleotides matching TRBD2. V shed 2 bases, J shed 6 bases, and the junction held 10 bases outside the gene matches. Per the germline V gene, CDR1 is LGHDT and CDR2 is YNNKEL (reference sequence). This CDR3 contains 15 residues. The CDR3 protein is CASSQTLAVTREQYF. In DNA form, the CDR3 reads TGTGCCAGCAGCCAAACTCTAGCGGTGACGCGCGAGCAGTACTTC.

This clonotype occurred a few times. V is TRBV10-2 and J is TRBJ2-1, with D unresolved. V lost 6 bases, J lost 6 bases, and 6 bases lay in between. The germline V gene encodes CDR1 WSHSY and CDR2 SAAADI. CDR3 length equals 11 residues. The CDR3, as DNA: TGCGCCAGCAGATCGGTCAATGAGCAGTTCTTC. It encodes CASRSVNEQFF.

The chain couples TRBV6-5 to TRBJ2-7; 8 bases match TRBD1. V lost 1 base, J lost 6 bases, and 2 bases stayed unmatched. This CDR3 is 13 amino acids long. Germline lookup yields CDR1 MNHEY and CDR2 SVGAGI. The CDR3 loop is CASSYLQGGEQYF. The CDR3, as DNA: TGTGCCAGCAGTTACTTACAGGGGGGCGAGCAGTACTTC.

There are many counts of this clonotype. This rearrangement joins TRBV12-3 or TRBV12-4 to TRBJ2-5; D uncertain. Trimming shortened V by 3 bases and J by 5 bases, and 7 bases separated the two germline ends. This CDR3 has 12 amino acids. The CDR3: CASSFPRETQYF. DNA of the CDR3: TGTGCCAGCAGTTTTCCCAGGGAGACCCAGTACTTC.

This clonotype has a handful of counts. The chain uses TRBV28 and TRBJ2-1; D is unresolved. The V and J ends lost 3 bases and 2 bases respectively, with 5 bases between them. CDR1 MDHEN and CDR2 SYDVKM come from the germline V gene. The CDR3 covers 13 residues. The chain's CDR3 is CASSFSTYNEQFF. The CDR3 bases are TGTGCCAGCAGTTTTTCCACCTACAATGAGCAGTTCTTC. The variable domain in full, completed from reference TRBV28 and TRBJ2-1, reads DVKVTQSSRYLVKRTGEKVFLECVQDMDHENMFWYRQDPGLGLRLIYFSYDVKMKEKGDIPEGYSVSREKKERFSLILESASTNQTSMYLCASSFSTYNEQFFGPGTRLTVL.

This chain uses TRBV29-1 with TRBJ2-5, with D perhaps TRBD2 (5 bases). Trimming took 0 bases from V and 0 from J, leaving 11 bases between them. Per the germline V gene, CDR1 is SQVTM and CDR2 is ANQGSEA. The CDR3 loop spans 15 amino acids. The CDR3 nucleotides are TGCAGCGTTGAAGAAGGGCGGGCGTACCAAGAGACCCAGTACTTC. Protein: CSVEEGRAYQETQYF.

This clonotype was recorded many times. The CDR3 DNA follows: TGTGCCAGCAGTTCGAACCAGTGGTCCTACGAGCAGTACTTC. Its protein product is CASSSNQWSYEQYF. The chain uses TRBV7-2 and TRBJ2-7; D remains ambiguous. Trimming pared 6 bases from V and 1 base from J, leaving 13 bases between. This CDR3 has 14 amino acids. Germline V gene lookup returns CDR1 SGHTA and CDR2 FQGNSA.

This sequence joins TRBV7-9 and TRBJ1-2; 7 bases match TRBD1. The ends lost 5 bases at V and 4 bases at J; junction bases unmatched: 13. From germline, CDR1 is SEHNR and CDR2 FQNEAQ (reference sequence). The CDR3 runs 16 residues. CDR3 amino acids: CASSPPWDRTTYGYTF. In DNA, the CDR3 is TGTGCCAGCAGCCCGCCCTGGGACAGAACGACCTATGGCTACACCTTC.

This clonotype was recorded many times. The rearrangement joins TRBV7-9 to TRBJ2-7, with D possibly matching TRBD2 (5 bases). The CDR3 is made up of 13 amino acids. Per the germline V gene, CDR1 is SEHNR and CDR2 is FQNEAQ (reference sequence). The V gene lost 4 bases and the J gene lost 0 bases, with 7 bases spanning the gap. The CDR3, as DNA: TGTGCCAGCAGCTCCGGGATCTCCTACGAGCAGTACTTC. Residues: CASSSGISYEQYF. The whole variable domain, filled in from reference TRBV7-9 and TRBJ2-7, reads DTGVSQNPRHKITKRGQNVTFRCDPISEHNRLYWYRQTLGQGPEFLTYFQNEAQLEKSRLLSDRFSAERPKGSFSTLEIQRTEQGDSAMYLCASSSGISYEQYFGPGTRLTVT.

Many counts were recorded for this clonotype. The CDR3 coding sequence is TGTGCCAGCAGTTTAAGGTCTAGCGGCTACAATGAGCAGTTCTTC. As protein: CASSLRSSGYNEQFF. The chain carries TRBV12-3 or TRBV12-4 and TRBJ2-1; 7 bases fit TRBD2. V lost 2 bases and J lost 3; bases outside the gene matches: 4. CDR3 length equals 15 residues.